The clone carrying this T cell receptor beta chain was counted between two and nine times. Its antigen remains unidentified. The sample comes from a study of T-cell memory formation after mild COVID-19. Points from the study as a whole: Clones which contracted sat mainly in CM and EM if CD4+, and in EMRA if CD8+.

Libraries for TCRalpha and TCRbeta carried sample barcodes and unique molecular identifiers via 5'RACE. TCRdb reprocessed the 5' RACE reads via MiXCR and lists one record per CDR3 protein. The sample gives approximately 580,000 distinct CDR3 sequences, around 21% of which show up once; around 12% is in the top ten. The ends lost 6 bases at V and 6 bases at J; junction bases unmatched: 8. The germline V gene encodes CDR1 MNHNS and CDR2 SASEGT. This CDR3 has 15 amino acids. Specimen: PBMCs or a T cell subset sorted from them (not recorded which). The origin of this receptor is an adult woman who had mild COVID-19 (a few samples of this study predate the infection). Cell type and time point are not known. The rearrangement links TRBV6-1 to TRBJ2-2, with 9 bases fitting TRBD1. CDR3: CASRPGQGRSGELFF. CDR3 DNA sequence: TGTGCCAGCAGGCCGGGACAGGGACGATCCGGGGAGCTGTTTTTT.